Below, one T cell receptor beta chain is given with its context. What antigen it recognizes has not been identified. No base-level quality is on record; no much larger clone is a single base apart. This entry is derived from a study of cytomegalovirus exposure and HLA in healthy donors (dated by TCRdb to between 2016 and 2019). With respect to the entire study: An earlier analysis of approximately 640 of the donors reported 250 to 350 Gb of sequence data and approximately 110 million unique TCR beta sequences from around 200 million T cells. A later analysis re-analyzed previously published TCR beta repertoires from about 600 donors and added high-resolution HLA genotyping to study TCR occurrence patterns. The aim of the study was to test whether cataloging public T cell receptors could identify signatures of past pathogen exposure. In a later genetic analysis, genome-wide SNP genotypes for about 55% of the roughly 700 donors were used, and that subset was treated as a discovery cohort. A separate validation cohort of roughly 110 different subjects was used in addition to the approximately 640-subject first cohort. Of the roughly 400 genotyped donors, around 81% fell in the genetic ancestry cluster associated with self-reported Caucasian donors. HLA typing included class I and class II loci at four-digit resolution. Donor age, sex, ethnicity and CMV serostatus were compiled alongside the repertoire data. Among roughly 400 genotyped donors of the cohort, an average of around 240,000 unique TCR beta nucleotide sequences were sequenced per donor, around 20% of them non-productive. Several DR-DQ haplotypes were handled as single units for association and clustering because linkage in the cohort was strong. Every discovery cohort repertoire had been produced on one sequencing platform. To predict cytomegalovirus infection status, the study brought together high-throughput TCR immunosequencing, statistical association of individual TCRs with disease status, and machine learning. The study profiled the T cell repertoires of under 850 subjects by immunosequencing and related them to cytomegalovirus serostatus. An earlier analysis of approximately 630 of the donors applied high-throughput TCR beta sequencing to assess whether each TCR beta V gene segment acted as functional or pseudogenic. Rather than drawing on any new phenotypic data, the later analysis identified candidate immune exposures from TCR beta sequences and the way those sequences occurred across donors. About 300 gigabases of sequencing data and approximately 93 million unique TCR sequences were included in an early release covering around 600 HLA-typed donors. Typing coverage differed by locus: A, B, C, DRB1 and DQB1 were typed in roughly 620-630 donors, DQA1 in about 550, DPA1 in 600 to 610, and DPB1 in 400 to 490. Broader findings and caveats from the paper: Broadly in line with IMGT annotations, most TCR beta V segments showed up in productive rearrangements about 90% or about 30% of the time in an earlier analysis of about 500 of the donors. A total of roughly 160 TCR beta chains were listed by the study as associated with cytomegalovirus. In this cohort, only TCR beta chains were sequenced, and detectable features were limited by the absence of alpha or paired-chain data. Three of the identified cytomegalovirus-associated TCR beta chains were confirmed in vitro to be specific for cytomegalovirus antigens. Because counts were too low, around 18 rarely observed V segments, including chromosome 9 orphons, were left out of the earlier analysis of several hundred of the donors. The authors suggested that the approach could potentially be extended to other disease states and immunological phenotypes. The only immune exposure information available for the cohort was CMV serostatus. A later genetic analysis associated a missense DCLRE1C variant with V-gene and J-gene trimming of TCR beta chains, and an independent cohort replicated the association. Because HLA typing was missing for some donors at each locus, association tests included only the typed subset. Because the 87-base-pair reads could not distinguish some IMGT-functional V segments, including TRBV6-2 and TRBV6-3, those segments were excluded. A cluster of highly shared sequence variants was judged likely to be a technical artifact of the sequencing pipeline. Across donors, most TCR sequences were observed very rarely, whereas some public TCRs were present in many individuals. A later analysis reported that several top co-occurrence clusters appeared linked to parvovirus B19, influenza, CMV and Epstein-Barr virus. Linkage disequilibrium might explain the correlated functional status among segregating V segments, but an unknown experimental factor could not be ruled out. The classifier was reported to diagnose cytomegalovirus status with high specificity and sensitivity in both the original and validation cohorts. In a later analysis, the rate of TCR association differed among HLA loci, with DRB1 alleles having the most associated TCRs and HLA-C alleles having the fewest. When HLA alleles, especially DR and DQ, strongly co-occurred, attributing TCR associations to individual alleles was difficult. In a later genetic analysis, fewer N-insertions in productive TCRs were reported among donors in an Asian-associated ancestry cluster than the 666-donor mean. Most CMV-associated TCR beta chains appeared to be HLA-restricted in a later analysis, and the HLA associations seemed to be driven largely by CMV exposure. A further reported finding was that TCR beta sequences accurately predicted the HLA-A and HLA-B alleles for most subjects in the first cohort. Presence/absence analyses assumed roughly uniform sequencing depth across donors, an assumption that may not hold. At a false discovery rate of 0.05, a later analysis linked fewer than 20,000 TCR beta sequences to specific HLA alleles. In a later analysis, HLA-associated TCR beta chains showed more clonal expansion and lower generation probabilities than non-associated chains that were equally common.

CDR1 is given as KGHSY and CDR2 as FQNENV, both from the germline V gene. The CDR3 spans 14 residues, from the cysteine through the phenylalanine. The read is trimmed to its CDR3 DNA, 42 bases read in frame from base 1. V and J lose 4 bases and 2 bases, and a span of 11 bases separates them. The cohort comprised some 700 healthy bone marrow donors. At the time of sampling, every cohort member was nominally healthy, though immune exposures that went unrecorded were likely present. The donor was CMV seropositive and was included in the group of 250 to 350 seropositive cohort members. Each donor provided a peripheral blood sample, and peripheral blood mononuclear cells were used for TCR beta sequencing. The Qiagen DNeasy Blood Extraction Kit was used to extract genomic DNA from the blood cell samples. The library was generated by the immunoSEQ multiplex PCR assay. For the multiplex PCR, a mixture combining 60 forward primers for TCR Vbeta segments and 13 reverse primers for TCR Jbeta segments was used. A multiplex PCR assay on genomic DNA amplified the CDR3 region of rearranged TCR beta genes. Amplified TCR beta libraries were sequenced as 87-base-pair reads on the Illumina HiSeq System. Regarding the original processing steps: A later analysis tallied 70 million to 100 million unique TCR beta chains across the approximately 670 repertoires, and roughly 11 million of those chains were shared by two or more donors. To remove PCR and sequencing errors, raw reads were error-corrected and collapsed into unique sequences using a nearest-neighbor algorithm that merged closely related sequences. To assign V, D and J gene segments, CDR3 sequences were aligned to IMGT reference sequences. For a sequence to be retained, a match of at least six nucleotides to both a V gene segment and a J gene segment was required. A rearrangement counted as productive if the CDR3 had no stop codons and remained in frame with V and J, and every other rearrangement counted as non-productive. CDR3 was defined according to IMGT convention as the region running from the second conserved V-encoded cysteine to the conserved J-encoded phenylalanine. The earlier analysis of 587 of the donors excluded any sequence lacking an unambiguous match to a single V gene segment. In an earlier analysis of approximately 550 of the donors, V segments were called functional above 56.7% productive rearrangements and were called segregating when the between-donor standard deviation exceeded 5%. To diagnose cytomegalovirus status from the catalog of TCR beta chain sequences, a statistical classification framework was built. A later analysis assigned V and J genes by comparing TCR nucleotide sequences with IMGT/GENE-DB human TR gene sequences. Using the TCRdist pipeline, a later analysis assigned CDR3 sequences along with most-parsimonious VDJ recombination scenarios. A later analysis defined each TCR beta chain by its CDR3 amino acid sequence plus V-gene family, and excluded reads lacking a unique V-gene family. As a way to deal with suspected cross-contamination and a sequencing artifact, a later analysis dropped 450 to 600 nucleotide sequences that were highly shared and had low generation probability. In a later analysis, a clonal expansion index was calculated for each public chain from normalized within-repertoire ranks of inferred template counts. In a later analysis, generation probabilities were computed with a VDJ recombination model fitted to out-of-frame rearrangements, and the resulting probabilities were checked against IGoR. A later analysis scored TCR-TCR, TCR-HLA and TCR-CMV co-occurrence with hypergeometric tests, applying a repertoire-size bias correction to TCR pairs. False discovery rates were estimated in a later analysis by permuting HLA or CMV assignments 20 times. A later analysis grouped co-occurring TCRs with DBSCAN, adding TCRdist sequence similarity when clustering within HLA-allele-positive subsets. For co-occurrence clustering, repertoires with fewer than 30,000 or more than 120,000 public chains were excluded, along with about five repertoires with anomalous nucleotide sharing. TCRdb took over this immuneACCESS table, retaining in-frame rearrangements with V and J assigned. Such tables are incomplete; in checked studies, under half of the missing clones stem from an unresolved V gene, and the remainder is unexplained. The V and J calls and clone size come from that table; D and trimming were worked out from the DNA. Within this sample are around 150,000 clones, with approximately 85% of them counted one time only. The ten largest clonotypes hold less than 10% of the sample.

Material: PBMCs. Here the chain combines TRBV16 and TRBJ1-2; a tentative D call is TRBD1 (5 bases match). The clonotype comes from a woman between 45 and 60 years old in good health and CMV-seropositive. The DNA sequence is TGTGCCAGCAGCCCTCTCAGGGAAAACTATGGCTACACCTTC. This yields the protein CASSPLRENYGYTF.